The rows below give T cell receptor beta chains drawn from one sample of a study of CD8+ T cells in alopecia areata. The data were produced by immunoSEQ multiplex PCR, yet TCRdb's version contains in-frame clones alone and is incomplete. Here the sample spans around 210,000 clones, around 66% being singletons. The sample consisted of CD4+ T cells sorted from blood, taken at week 4, from a patient treated with tofacitinib. All receptors come from a human donor with alopecia areata. The CDR3 runs from the conserved cysteine through the conserved F or W. D genes are given only for firm matches. A clone size is listed for some rows: how often the clone was seen (once, few, many), or a class if it is expanded.

j_call: TRBJ1-2; v_call: TRBV15; clone_size: few; d_call: TRBD1; cdr3_aa: CATAPGQGNYGYTF; cdr3_nt: TGTGCCACCGCGCCGGGACAGGGAAACTATGGCTACACCTTC
j_call: TRBJ1-3; v_call: TRBV7-9; clone_size: once; d_call: .; cdr3_aa: CASSLKGSGNTIYF; cdr3_nt: TGTGCCAGCAGCCTCAAGGGGTCTGGAAACACCATATATTTT
j_call: TRBJ1-1; v_call: TRBV7-2; clone_size: few; d_call: .; cdr3_aa: CASSTQGRDTEAFF; cdr3_nt: TGTGCCAGCAGCACACAGGGAAGAGACACTGAAGCTTTCTTT
j_call: TRBJ2-5; v_call: TRBV5-1; clone_size: .; d_call: .; cdr3_aa: CASSLVSASIGETQYF; cdr3_nt: TGCGCCAGCAGCTTGGTGTCTGCCTCCATCGGGGAGACCCAGTACTTC
j_call: TRBJ2-2; v_call: TRBV15; clone_size: .; d_call: .; cdr3_aa: CATSRDPGNTGELFF; cdr3_nt: TGTGCCACCAGCAGAGATCCCGGTAACACCGGGGAGCTGTTTTTT
j_call: TRBJ2-1; v_call: TRBV10-3; clone_size: .; d_call: .; cdr3_aa: CAISRAGEQFF; cdr3_nt: TGTGCCATCAGTCGAGCGGGTGAGCAGTTCTTC
j_call: TRBJ1-1; v_call: TRBV2; clone_size: .; d_call: TRBD1; cdr3_aa: CASSLPQGVGAFF; cdr3_nt: TGTGCCAGCAGCCTACCCCAGGGGGTCGGAGCTTTCTTT
j_call: TRBJ2-6; v_call: TRBV4-3; clone_size: .; d_call: TRBD1; cdr3_aa: CASSLQGAGANVLTF; cdr3_nt: TGCGCCAGCAGCTTACAGGGGGCTGGGGCCAACGTCCTGACTTTC
j_call: TRBJ2-3; v_call: TRBV7-9; clone_size: few; d_call: .; cdr3_aa: CASSSLDTQYF; cdr3_nt: TGTGCCAGCAGCTCCCTGGATACGCAGTATTTT
j_call: TRBJ2-2; v_call: TRBV7-2; clone_size: few; d_call: .; cdr3_aa: CASSFYRDTGELFF; cdr3_nt: TGTGCCAGCAGCTTCTACCGGGACACCGGGGAGCTGTTTTTT
j_call: TRBJ1-2; v_call: TRBV9; clone_size: once; d_call: .; cdr3_aa: CASSVATGYGYTF; cdr3_nt: TGTGCCAGCAGCGTAGCTACGGGCTATGGCTACACCTTC
j_call: TRBJ2-5; v_call: TRBV20-1; clone_size: few; d_call: .; cdr3_aa: CSANYQETQYF; cdr3_nt: TGCAGTGCCAATTACCAAGAGACCCAGTACTTC
j_call: TRBJ2-7; v_call: TRBV4-2; clone_size: once; d_call: TRBD2; cdr3_aa: CASSQGDYRAYEQYF; cdr3_nt: TGTGCCAGCAGCCAAGGGGACTATCGCGCCTACGAGCAGTACTTC
j_call: TRBJ2-5; v_call: TRBV29-1; clone_size: .; d_call: .; cdr3_aa: CSVEVGETQYF; cdr3_nt: TGCAGCGTTGAAGTGGGGGAGACCCAGTACTTC
j_call: TRBJ2-2; v_call: TRBV6-5; clone_size: .; d_call: .; cdr3_aa: CASSYRQNTGELFF; cdr3_nt: TGTGCCAGCAGTTACCGACAGAACACCGGGGAGCTGTTTTTT
j_call: TRBJ1-1; v_call: TRBV7-2; clone_size: .; d_call: .; cdr3_aa: CASSSLGTMNTEAFF; cdr3_nt: TGTGCCAGCAGCTCTTTGGGGACCATGAACACTGAAGCTTTCTTT
j_call: TRBJ1-1; v_call: TRBV5-4; clone_size: .; d_call: .; cdr3_aa: CASSPDSRGFGAEAFF; cdr3_nt: TGTGCCAGCAGCCCCGATTCTAGGGGATTTGGGGCTGAAGCTTTCTTT
j_call: TRBJ2-3; v_call: TRBV5-4; clone_size: .; d_call: .; cdr3_aa: CASSLTSRTDTQYF; cdr3_nt: TGTGCCAGCAGCTTGACTAGCCGTACAGATACGCAGTATTTT
j_call: TRBJ2-5; v_call: TRBV4-1; clone_size: .; d_call: TRBD1; cdr3_aa: CASSQSETGGQETQYF; cdr3_nt: TGCGCCAGCAGCCAATCGGAGACAGGGGGCCAAGAGACCCAGTACTTC
j_call: TRBJ2-3; v_call: TRBV11-2; clone_size: medium-sized; d_call: .; cdr3_aa: CASSLVGSRDTQYF; cdr3_nt: TGTGCCAGCAGCTTAGTAGGGTCCAGAGATACGCAGTATTTT
j_call: TRBJ1-2; v_call: TRBV29-1; clone_size: .; d_call: TRBD1; cdr3_aa: CSVEGNRGYGYTF; cdr3_nt: TGCAGCGTTGAAGGAAACAGGGGGTATGGCTACACCTTC
j_call: TRBJ1-5; v_call: TRBV2; clone_size: .; d_call: TRBD1; cdr3_aa: CASRTGLRQPQHF; cdr3_nt: TGTGCCAGCAGGACAGGGTTGAGGCAGCCCCAGCATTTT
j_call: TRBJ2-4; v_call: TRBV4-3; clone_size: few; d_call: .; cdr3_aa: CASSLKGENIQYF; cdr3_nt: TGCGCCAGCAGCCTCAAAGGGGAAAACATTCAGTACTTC
j_call: TRBJ1-1; v_call: TRBV29-1; clone_size: .; d_call: .; cdr3_aa: CSARRQGGNTEAFF; cdr3_nt: TGCAGCGCCCGACGGCAGGGAGGAAACACTGAAGCTTTCTTT
j_call: TRBJ1-1; v_call: TRBV15; clone_size: .; d_call: .; cdr3_aa: CATSRDPGSNTEAFF; cdr3_nt: TGTGCCACCAGCAGAGATCCGGGCTCGAACACTGAAGCTTTCTTT
j_call: TRBJ1-4; v_call: TRBV6-1; clone_size: .; d_call: TRBD1; cdr3_aa: CASRDPGQPNEKLFF; cdr3_nt: TGTGCCAGCAGGGATCCGGGACAGCCTAATGAAAAACTGTTTTTT
j_call: TRBJ2-2; v_call: TRBV29-1; clone_size: .; d_call: .; cdr3_aa: CSVRLTGELFF; cdr3_nt: TGCAGCGTCCGACTCACCGGGGAGCTGTTTTTT